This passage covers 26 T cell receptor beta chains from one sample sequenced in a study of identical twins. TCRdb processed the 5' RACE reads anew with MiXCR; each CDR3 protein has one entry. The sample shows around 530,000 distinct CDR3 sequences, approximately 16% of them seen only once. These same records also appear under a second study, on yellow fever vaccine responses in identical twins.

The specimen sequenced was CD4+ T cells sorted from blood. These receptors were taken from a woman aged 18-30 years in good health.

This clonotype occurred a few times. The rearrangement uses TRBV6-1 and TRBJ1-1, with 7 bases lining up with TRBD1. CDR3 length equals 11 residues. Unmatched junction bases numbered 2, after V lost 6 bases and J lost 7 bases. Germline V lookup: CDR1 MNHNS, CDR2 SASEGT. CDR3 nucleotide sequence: TGTGCCAGCAGAGCAGGGGGTGAAGCTTTCTTT. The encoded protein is CASRAGGEAFF.

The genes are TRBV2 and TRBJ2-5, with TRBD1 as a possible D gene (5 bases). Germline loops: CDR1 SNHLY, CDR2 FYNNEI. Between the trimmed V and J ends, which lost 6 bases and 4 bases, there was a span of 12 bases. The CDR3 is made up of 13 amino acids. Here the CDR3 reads CASRQEVGETQYF. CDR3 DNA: TGTGCCAGCAGACAGGAAGTCGGAGAGACCCAGTACTTC.

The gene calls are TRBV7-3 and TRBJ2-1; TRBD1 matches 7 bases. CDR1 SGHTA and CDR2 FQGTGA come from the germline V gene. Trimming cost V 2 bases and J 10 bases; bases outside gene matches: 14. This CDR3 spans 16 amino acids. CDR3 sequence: CASSLYEGALGSEQFF. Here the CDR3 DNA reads TGTGCCAGCAGCTTATATGAGGGGGCGCTGGGTTCGGAGCAGTTCTTC.

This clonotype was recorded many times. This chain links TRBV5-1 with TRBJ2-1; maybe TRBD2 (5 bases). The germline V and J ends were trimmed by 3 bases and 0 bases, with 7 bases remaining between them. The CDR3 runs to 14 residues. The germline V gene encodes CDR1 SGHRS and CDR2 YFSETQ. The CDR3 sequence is CASSSGSSYNEQFF. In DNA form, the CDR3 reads TGCGCCAGCAGCTCGGGGAGCTCCTACAATGAGCAGTTCTTC.

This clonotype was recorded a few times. CDR3 residues: CAISDSGSSYNEQFF. CDR3 sequence (DNA): TGTGCCATCAGTGATTCCGGGAGCTCCTACAATGAGCAGTTCTTC. The chain is built from TRBV10-3 and TRBJ2-1; maybe TRBD2 (6 bases). Trimming removed 3 bases at V and 0 bases at J, with 9 bases between. The length of the CDR3 is 15 residues. Germline V gene lookup returns CDR1 ENHRY and CDR2 SYGVKD.

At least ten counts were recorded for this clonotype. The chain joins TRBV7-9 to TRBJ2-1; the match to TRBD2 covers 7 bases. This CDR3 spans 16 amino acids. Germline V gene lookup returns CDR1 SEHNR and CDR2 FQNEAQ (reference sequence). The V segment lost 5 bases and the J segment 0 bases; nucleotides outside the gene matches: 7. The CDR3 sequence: CASSGGGSGSYNEQFF. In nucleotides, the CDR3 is TGTGCCAGCAGCGGGGGGGGATCGGGCTCCTACAATGAGCAGTTCTTC.

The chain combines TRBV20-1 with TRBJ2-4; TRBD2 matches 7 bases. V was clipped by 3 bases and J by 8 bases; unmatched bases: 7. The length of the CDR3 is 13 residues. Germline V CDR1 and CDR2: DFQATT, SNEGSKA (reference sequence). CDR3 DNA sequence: TGCAGTGCTAGTAGGGTTGGGGGGGACATTCAGTACTTC. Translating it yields CSASRVGGDIQYF.

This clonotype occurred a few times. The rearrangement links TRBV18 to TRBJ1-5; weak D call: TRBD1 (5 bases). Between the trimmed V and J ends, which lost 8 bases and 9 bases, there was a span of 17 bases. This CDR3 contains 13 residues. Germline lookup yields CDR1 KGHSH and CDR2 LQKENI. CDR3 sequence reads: CASDTGLRPPQHF. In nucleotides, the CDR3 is TGTGCCAGCGATACGGGACTTCGTCCGCCCCAGCATTTT.

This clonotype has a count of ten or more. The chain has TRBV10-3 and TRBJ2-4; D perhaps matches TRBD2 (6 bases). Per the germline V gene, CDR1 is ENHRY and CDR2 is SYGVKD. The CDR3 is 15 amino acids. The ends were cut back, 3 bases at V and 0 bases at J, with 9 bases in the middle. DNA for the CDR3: TGTGCCATCAGTGATATAGCGGTAGCCAAAAACATTCAGTACTTC. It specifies CAISDIAVAKNIQYF.

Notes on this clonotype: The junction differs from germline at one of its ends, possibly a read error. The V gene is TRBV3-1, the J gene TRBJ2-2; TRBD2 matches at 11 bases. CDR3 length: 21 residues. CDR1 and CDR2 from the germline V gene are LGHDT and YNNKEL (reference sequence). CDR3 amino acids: CPSSQVAIAGGQLRYTGELFF. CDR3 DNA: TGTCCCAGCAGCCAAGTCGCCATAGCGGGGGGGCAGTTGAGGTACACCGGGGAGCTGTTTTTT.

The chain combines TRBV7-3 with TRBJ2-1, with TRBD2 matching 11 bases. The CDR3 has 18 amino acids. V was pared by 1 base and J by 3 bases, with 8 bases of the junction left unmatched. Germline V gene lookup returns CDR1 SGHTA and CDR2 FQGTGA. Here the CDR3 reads CASSLSPPGLADYNEQFF. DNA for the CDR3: TGTGCCAGCAGCTTAAGCCCTCCGGGACTAGCGGACTACAATGAGCAGTTCTTC.

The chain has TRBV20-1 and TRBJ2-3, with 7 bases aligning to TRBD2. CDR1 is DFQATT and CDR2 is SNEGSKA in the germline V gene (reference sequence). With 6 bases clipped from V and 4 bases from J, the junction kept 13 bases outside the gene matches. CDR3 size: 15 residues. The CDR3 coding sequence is TGCAGTGCCCCTGCCCGGGCTAGCGGTGCAGATACGCAGTATTTT. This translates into CSAPARASGADTQYF.

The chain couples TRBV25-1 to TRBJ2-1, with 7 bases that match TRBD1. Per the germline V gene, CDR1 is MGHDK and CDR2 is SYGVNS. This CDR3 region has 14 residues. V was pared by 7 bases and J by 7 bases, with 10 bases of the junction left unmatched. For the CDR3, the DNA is TGTGCCAGCACCAGGACAGGCCACCAGAATGAGCAGTTCTTC. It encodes CASTRTGHQNEQFF.

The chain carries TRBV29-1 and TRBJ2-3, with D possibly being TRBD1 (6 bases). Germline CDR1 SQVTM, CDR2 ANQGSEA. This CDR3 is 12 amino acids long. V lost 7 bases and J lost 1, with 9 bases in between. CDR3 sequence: CSERQGTDTQYF. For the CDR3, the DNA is TGCAGCGAGCGACAGGGCACAGATACGCAGTATTTT.

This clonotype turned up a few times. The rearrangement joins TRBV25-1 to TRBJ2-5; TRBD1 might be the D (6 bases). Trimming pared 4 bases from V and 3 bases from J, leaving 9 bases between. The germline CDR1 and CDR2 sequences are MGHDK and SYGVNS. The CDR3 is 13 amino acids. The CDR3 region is CASSVTGKETQYF. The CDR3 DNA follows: TGTGCCAGCAGTGTCACAGGGAAAGAGACCCAGTACTTC.

The CDR3 sequence is CASSYGHRNEKLFF. The CDR3 nucleotides are TGCGCCAGCAGTTACGGACACCGCAATGAAAAACTGTTTTTT. V is TRBV5-1 and J is TRBJ1-4, with D perhaps matching TRBD1 (5 bases). The germline V and J ends were trimmed by 5 bases and 5 bases, with 13 bases remaining between them. This CDR3 is built from 14 residues. The germline gives CDR1 SGHRS, CDR2 YFSETQ.

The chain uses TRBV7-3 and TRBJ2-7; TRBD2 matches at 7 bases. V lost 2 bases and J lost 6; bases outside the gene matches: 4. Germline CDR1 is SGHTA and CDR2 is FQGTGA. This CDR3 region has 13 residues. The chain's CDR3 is CASSLGGRGEQYF. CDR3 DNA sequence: TGTGCCAGCAGCTTAGGCGGGAGAGGCGAGCAGTACTTC.

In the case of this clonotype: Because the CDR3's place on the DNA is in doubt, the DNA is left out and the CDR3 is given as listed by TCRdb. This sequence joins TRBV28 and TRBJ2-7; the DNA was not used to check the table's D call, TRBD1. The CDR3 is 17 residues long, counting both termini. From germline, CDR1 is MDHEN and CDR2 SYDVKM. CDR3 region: CAPTQFTGVYHCYEQYV.

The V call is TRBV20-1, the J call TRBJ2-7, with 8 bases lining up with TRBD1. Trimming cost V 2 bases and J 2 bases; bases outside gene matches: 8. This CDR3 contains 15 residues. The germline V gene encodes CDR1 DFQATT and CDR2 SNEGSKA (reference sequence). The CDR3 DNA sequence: TGCAGTGCTAGAAAAACAGGGGGAACCACCTACGAGCAGTACTTC. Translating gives CSARKTGGTTYEQYF.

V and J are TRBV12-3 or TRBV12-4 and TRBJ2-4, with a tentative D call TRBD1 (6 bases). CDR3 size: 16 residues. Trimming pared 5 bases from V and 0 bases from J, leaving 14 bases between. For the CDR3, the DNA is TGTGCCAGCAGTCCAACAGGGCCTCTAGCCAAAAACATTCAGTACTTC. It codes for CASSPTGPLAKNIQYF.

The CDR3 DNA follows: TGCAGCGTTGGAGGAGGGACAAGGAATCAGCCCCAGCATTTT. Translated, it gives CSVGGGTRNQPQHF. This chain uses TRBV29-1 with TRBJ1-5, with a possible D match to TRBD1 (6 bases). Germline assignment: CDR1 SQVTM and CDR2 ANQGSEA. This CDR3 is built from 14 residues. V dropped 4 bases and J dropped 4 bases, with 14 bases sitting between them.

CDR3 amino acids: CASSQGAGGEKLFF. Written as DNA, the CDR3 is TGTGCCAGCAGCCAAGGGGCAGGCGGCGAAAAACTGTTTTTT. V gene TRBV3-1 combines with J gene TRBJ1-4; D ambiguous. Looked up from germline, CDR1 is LGHDT and CDR2 is YNNKEL (reference sequence). V lost 1 base to trimming and J lost 8 bases, with 11 bases between them. The length of the CDR3 is 14 residues.

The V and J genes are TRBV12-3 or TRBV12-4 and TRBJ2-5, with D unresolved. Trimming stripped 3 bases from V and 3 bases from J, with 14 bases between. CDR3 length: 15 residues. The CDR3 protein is CASSFPSGVEETQYF. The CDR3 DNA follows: TGTGCCAGCAGTTTCCCCTCGGGCGTCGAAGAGACCCAGTACTTC.

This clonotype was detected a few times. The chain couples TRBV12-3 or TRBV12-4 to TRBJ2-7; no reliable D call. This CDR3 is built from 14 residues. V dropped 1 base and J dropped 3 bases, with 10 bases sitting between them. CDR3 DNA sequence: TGTGCCAGCAGTTTAGAGGGTACGATCTACGAGCAGTACTTC. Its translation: CASSLEGTIYEQYF.

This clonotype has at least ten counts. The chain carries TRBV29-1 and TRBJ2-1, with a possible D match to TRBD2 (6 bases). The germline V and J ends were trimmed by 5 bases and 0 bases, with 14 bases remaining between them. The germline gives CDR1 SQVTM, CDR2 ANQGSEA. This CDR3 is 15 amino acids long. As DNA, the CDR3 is TGCAGCGTTAGCGGGCAGTTAAACTCCTACAATGAGCAGTTCTTC. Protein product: CSVSGQLNSYNEQFF.

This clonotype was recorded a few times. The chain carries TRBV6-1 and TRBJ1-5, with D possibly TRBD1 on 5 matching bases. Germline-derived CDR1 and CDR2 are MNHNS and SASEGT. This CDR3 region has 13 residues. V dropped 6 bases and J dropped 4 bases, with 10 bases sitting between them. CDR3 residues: CASRRDFNQPQHF. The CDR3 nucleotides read TGTGCCAGCAGAAGGGACTTTAATCAGCCCCAGCATTTT.